Reported below is one T cell receptor (beta chain). The data stem from a study of blood T cell repertoires in COVID-19. Generated by immunoSEQ multiplex PCR, the TCRdb table keeps only in-frame clones and is missing some. The sample includes around 160,000 clones, less than 90% of them seen just once. The CDR3 is 17 residues long. V shed 5 bases and J 9 bases; nucleotides not matched to a gene: 19. CDR1 is SGHTA and CDR2 is FQGNSA in the germline V gene. The sequence came from a woman aged 45-65 years who had been exposed to COVID-19. The sample taken for sequencing was PBMCs or T cells enriched from blood (not recorded which). The chain couples TRBV7-2 to TRBJ2-5; TRBD2 matches 9 bases. The CDR3 region is CASSPRGAGGMRWAQYF. The CDR3 nucleotides read TGTGCCAGCAGCCCCCGGGGGGCGGGGGGGATGCGGTGGGCCCAGTACTTC.